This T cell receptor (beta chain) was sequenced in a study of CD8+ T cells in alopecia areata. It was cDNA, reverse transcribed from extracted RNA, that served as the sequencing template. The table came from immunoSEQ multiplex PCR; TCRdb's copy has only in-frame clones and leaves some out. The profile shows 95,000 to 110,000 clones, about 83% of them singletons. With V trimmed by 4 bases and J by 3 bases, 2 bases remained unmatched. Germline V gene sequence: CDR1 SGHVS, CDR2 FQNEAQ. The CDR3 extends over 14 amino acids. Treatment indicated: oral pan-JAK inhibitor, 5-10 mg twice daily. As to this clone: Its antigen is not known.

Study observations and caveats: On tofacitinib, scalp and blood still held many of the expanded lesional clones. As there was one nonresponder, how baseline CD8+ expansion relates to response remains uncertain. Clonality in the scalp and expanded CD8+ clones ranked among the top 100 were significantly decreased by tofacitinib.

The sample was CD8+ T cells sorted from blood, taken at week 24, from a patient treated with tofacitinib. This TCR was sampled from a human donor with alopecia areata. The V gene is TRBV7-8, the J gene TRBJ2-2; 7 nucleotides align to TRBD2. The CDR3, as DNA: TGTGCCAGCAGCTCGGGAGGATACACCGGGGAGCTGTTTTTT. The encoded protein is CASSSGGYTGELFF. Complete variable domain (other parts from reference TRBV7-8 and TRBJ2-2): GAGVSQSPRYKVAKRGQDVALRCDPISGHVSLFWYQQALGQGPEFLTYFQNEAQLDKSGLPSDRFFAERPEGSVSTLKIQRTQQEDSAVYLCASSSGGYTGELFFGEGSRLTVL.